This TCR beta chain was sequenced for a study of early T cells in non-severe SARS-CoV-2 infection. Per germline, CDR1 SGHVS and CDR2 FQNEAQ. V lost 5 bases, J lost 2 bases, and 12 bases stayed unmatched. CDR3 length equals 18 residues. This clonotype was seen at least ten times. TCRdb fed the 5' RACE reads into MiXCR, producing one record per CDR3 protein. The profile shows about 42,000 distinct CDR3 sequences, about 6% of them singletons. Material: whole blood, obtained at baseline. The clonotype was recovered from an adult who was a healthcare worker with PCR-confirmed SARS-CoV-2 infection or an uninfected control (not recorded which). The V and J genes are TRBV7-8 and TRBJ2-3; 11 bases match TRBD2. The CDR3 is CASSAGLADLFFTDTQYF. Written as DNA, the CDR3 is TGTGCCAGCAGCGCGGGACTAGCGGACCTCTTTTTCACAGATACGCAGTATTTT.